Shown below are 9 T cell receptor beta chains from a single sample sequenced in a study of control samples from healthy donors and cancer patients. Produced via immunoSEQ multiplex PCR; TCRdb's table is partial and in-frame only. The top ten clones hold approximately 14% of a sample with approximately 140,000 clones, around 94% of them seen once. Input material: blood. The receptors stem from a man between 40 and 49 years old in good health.

The rearrangement uses TRBV13 and TRBJ2-7, with D possibly being TRBD1 or TRBD2 (5 bases each). Trimming removed 1 base at V and 5 bases at J, with 15 bases between. The CDR3 loop spans 15 amino acids. CDR1 and CDR2 from the germline V gene are PRHDT and FYEKMQ (reference sequence). CDR3 sequence (DNA): TGTGCCAGCAGCTTAGTGCAGGGACCCAGGGACGAGCAGTACTTC. Translating gives CASSLVQGPRDEQYF.

This clone was seen once. Other DNA sequences from this sample encode an identical CDR3 as well. CDR3 sequence (DNA): TGCGCCAGCAGCTCATTATCGACGGGGGGAGAATATGGCTACACCTTC. This gives the protein CASSSLSTGGEYGYTF. This chain joins TRBV5-1 and TRBJ1-2, with TRBD1 as a possible D gene (5 bases). V lost 3 bases and J lost 5, with 20 bases in between. Germline V gene data show CDR1 as SGHRS and CDR2 as YFSETQ. This CDR3 is built from 16 residues.

The chain uses TRBV6-5 and TRBJ1-2; D uncertain. This CDR3 has 15 residues. Germline CDR1 is MNHEY and CDR2 is SVGAGI. Trimming took off 7 bases at V and 4 bases at J, with 19 bases between the two ends. The CDR3 coding sequence is TGTGCCAGCACGGGTCGGGCGGCCGACTTCTATGGCTACACCTTC. It yields the protein CASTGRAADFYGYTF.

The chain links TRBV25-1 to TRBJ1-1; perhaps TRBD1 as D (6 bases). The CDR3 totals 15 residues. Trimming left V 4 bases short and J 3 bases short, with 15 bases between. Germline V gene lookup returns CDR1 MGHDK and CDR2 SYGVNS. The CDR3 sequence is CASSALQGKDTEAFF. The CDR3 coding sequence is TGTGCCAGCAGTGCACTACAGGGTAAGGACACTGAAGCTTTCTTT.

This chain connects TRBV24-1 to TRBJ1-5; D gene ambiguous. The CDR3 sequence is 13 residues long. CDR1 and CDR2 (germline): KGHDR, SFDVKD. V was cut by 4 bases and J by 3 bases, with 6 bases left in between. CDR3 protein: CATSERVNQPQHF. The CDR3 nucleotides read TGTGCCACCAGTGAGAGGGTCAATCAGCCCCAGCATTTT.

The chain joins TRBV5-5 to TRBJ2-5; 8 nucleotides match TRBD1. The CDR3 is 17 amino acids. With 0 bases clipped from V and 4 bases from J, the junction kept 11 bases outside the gene matches. Germline V lookup: CDR1 SGHKS, CDR2 YYEKEE (reference sequence). The CDR3 protein is CASSLAGVDRVGETQYF. The DNA of the CDR3 is TGTGCCAGCAGCTTGGCCGGGGTGGACAGGGTAGGAGAGACCCAGTACTTC.

J is TRBJ2-4 and V is TRBV7-8; TRBD1 aligns across 7 bases. Germline loops: CDR1 SGHVS, CDR2 FQNEAQ. The length of the CDR3 is 14 residues. The junction had 8 bases not matched to a gene; V was cut back by 10 bases and J by 2 bases. For the CDR3, the DNA is TGTGCCACCTCGGACAGGCCGACCAAAAACATTCAGTACTTC. It specifies CATSDRPTKNIQYF.

The chain joins TRBV6-5 to TRBJ2-6; D is ambiguous. V was trimmed by 4 bases and J by 0 bases, leaving 4 bases between them. The germline gives CDR1 MNHEY, CDR2 SVGAGI. The CDR3 loop spans 14 amino acids. The CDR3 DNA reads TGTGCCAGCAGTTCAGGCTCTGGGGCCAACGTCCTGACTTTC. This translates into CASSSGSGANVLTF.

This clone was found a few times. The chain links TRBV29-1 to TRBJ1-2; maybe TRBD1 (6 bases). CDR1 and CDR2 from the germline V gene are SQVTM and ANQGSEA. This CDR3 has 13 amino acids. V shed 5 bases and J shed 3 bases, with 13 bases lying between them. The CDR3 reads CSVTHRVDYGYTF. The DNA of the CDR3 is TGCAGCGTTACTCACAGGGTAGACTATGGCTACACCTTC. Looking up the rest from reference TRBV29-1 and TRBJ1-2 gives the full variable domain: SAVISQKPSRDICQRGTSLTIQCQVDSQVTMMFWYRQQPGQSLTLIATANQGSEATYESGFVIDKFPISRPNLTFSTLTVSNMSPEDSSIYLCSVTHRVDYGYTFGSGTRLTVV.